This entry concerns a single TCR beta chain. Its antigen is unknown. The authors drew 7.5 to 10 milliliters of peripheral blood from each donor. This CDR3 comprises 15 residues. Germline V CDR1 and CDR2: SGHNT, YENEEA. The J segment lost 0 bases and the V segment lost 6 bases, leaving 7 bases of the junction unmatched. This specimen comes from a study of blood T cells in healthy people across ages. Notes on the study in general: PBMCs went unsorted, and a conclusive naive versus antigen-experienced comparison was therefore prevented.

PCR was performed a second time for about 7 to 12 cycles using a sample-barcoded 5' primer and a J-beta primer mix. Individual samples furnished no less than 2.5 million CDR3-containing paired-end reads apiece. TCRdb processed the 5' RACE reads anew with MiXCR; each CDR3 protein has one entry. The sample lists 1.5 million to 2 million distinct CDR3 sequences, 30% to 40% seen once, with over 9% in the top ten. The chain links TRBV11-3 to TRBJ1-2, with TRBD1 identical over 7 bases. This TCR was sampled from a woman in her twenties or thirties in good health. The sample comprised blood. The CDR3 here is CASRLRQGPNYGYTF. CDR3 DNA: TGTGCCAGCAGGCTGAGACAGGGACCTAACTATGGCTACACCTTC.